The source of this T cell receptor beta chain is a study of control samples from healthy donors and cancer patients. Germline-derived CDR1 and CDR2 are GTSNPN and SVGIG (reference sequence). The ends were cut back, 3 bases at V and 5 bases at J, with 16 bases in the middle. The CDR3 runs 14 residues. Generated by immunoSEQ multiplex PCR, the TCRdb table keeps only in-frame clones and is missing some. This sample has approximately 100,000 clones, with around 90% found just once. The V and J genes are TRBV30 and TRBJ1-2; possibly TRBD1 for D (6 bases). The sequence was collected from a man between 25 and 39 years old in good health. Sample: blood. This CDR3 is CAWRAGGAAYGYTF. Written as DNA, the CDR3 is TGTGCCTGGAGAGCTGGGGGCGCGGCGTATGGCTACACCTTC. Full variable domain (outside the CDR3, taken from reference TRBV30 and TRBJ1-2): SQTIHQWPATLVQPVGSPLSLECTVEGTSNPNLYWYRQAAGRGLQLLFYSVGIGQISSEVPQNLSASRPQDRQFILSSKKLLLSDSGFYLCAWRAGGAAYGYTFGSGTRLTVV.